This TCR beta chain originates from a study of blood T cell repertoires in COVID-19. The data were produced by immunoSEQ multiplex PCR, yet TCRdb's version contains in-frame clones alone and is incomplete. The sample has some 370,000 clones, more than 80% seen once. This CDR3 has 17 residues. Germline values: CDR1 LGHDT, CDR2 YNNKEL (reference sequence). The junction had 12 bases not matched to a gene; V was cut back by 4 bases and J by 5 bases. The sequence was obtained from a man aged 35-49 years with acute or convalescent COVID-19. The sample consisted of peripheral blood. The chain uses TRBV3-1 (or the pseudogene TRBV3-2) and TRBJ2-1; 9 positions match TRBD2. In nucleotides, the CDR3 is TGTGCCAGCAGCCTACTGGAGAGCGGGAGGACTCACAATGAGCAGTTCTTC. This codes for CASSLLESGRTHNEQFF.